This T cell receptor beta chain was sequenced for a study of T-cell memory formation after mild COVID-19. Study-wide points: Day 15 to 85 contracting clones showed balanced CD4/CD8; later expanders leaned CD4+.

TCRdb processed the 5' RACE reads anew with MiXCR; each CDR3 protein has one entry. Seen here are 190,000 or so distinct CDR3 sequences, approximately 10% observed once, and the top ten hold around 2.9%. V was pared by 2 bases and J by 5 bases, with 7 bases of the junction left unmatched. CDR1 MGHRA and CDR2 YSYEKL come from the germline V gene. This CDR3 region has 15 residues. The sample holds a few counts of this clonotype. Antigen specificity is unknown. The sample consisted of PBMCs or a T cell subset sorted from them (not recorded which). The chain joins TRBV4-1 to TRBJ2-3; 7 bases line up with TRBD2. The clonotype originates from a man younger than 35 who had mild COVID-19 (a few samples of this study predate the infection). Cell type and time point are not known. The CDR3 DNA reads TGCGCCAGCAGCCAAAGAGCGGGGATTCAAGATACGCAGTATTTT. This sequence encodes CASSQRAGIQDTQYF.